This T cell receptor (beta chain) was recovered during a study of blood T cell repertoires in COVID-19. Method: immunoSEQ multiplex PCR; TCRdb's copy keeps in-frame clones and lacks some. This table holds about 120,000 clones, around 84% found once. The V segment lost 6 bases and the J segment 5 bases; nucleotides outside the gene matches: 16. The CDR3 has 16 amino acids. The germline CDR1 and CDR2 sequences are MDHEN and SYDVKM. Ages ranged from roughly 18 to 100 years, with residence in around 24 US areas. Donors were grouped by their self-reported clinical history. Two negative PCRs, clearance, or symptom resolution had been documented for recovered Cohort 3 donors.

Sequences were obtained from PBMCs or T cells enriched from blood (not recorded which). This chain uses TRBV28 with TRBJ2-7, with 7 bases that match TRBD2. This clonotype was obtained from a woman in her thirties who had recovered from COVID-19. CDR3 amino acids: CASSPGVAGLRHEQYF. For the CDR3, the DNA is TGTGCCAGCAGCCCCGGGGTAGCGGGCTTGCGCCACGAGCAGTACTTC.